This T cell receptor (beta chain) comes out of a study of cytomegalovirus exposure and HLA in healthy donors. CDR1 is LGHNA and CDR2 is YNFKEQ in the germline V gene. The ends were cut back, 0 bases at V and 4 bases at J, with 12 bases in the middle. The length of the CDR3 is 15 residues. Use of 60 Vbeta and 13 Jbeta primers characterized the PCR. Profiling relied on immunoSEQ multiplex PCR, and the TCRdb table lists in-frame clones only, not all of them. The sample holds more than 100,000 clones; approximately 78% are singletons and the top ten take about 7.4%. In its sample, this clone is medium-sized (0.01 to 0.1%). Its antigen is currently unknown. Regarding the study as a whole: Later analysis identified a missense DCLRE1C variant that was linked to TCR beta V- and J-gene trimming. Based on reports, TCR beta sequences accurately predicted HLA-A and HLA-B alleles for most subjects. The authors listed around 150 TCR beta chains as cytomegalovirus-associated.

Sequenced input: PBMCs. The chain joins TRBV4-2 to TRBJ1-2, with D unresolved. The origin of this receptor is a woman aged 50 to 60 in good health and CMV-seropositive. The CDR3 loop is CASSQEDSRFYGYTF. Here the CDR3 DNA reads TGTGCCAGCAGCCAAGAAGATTCGAGATTCTATGGCTACACCTTC.